A single T cell receptor beta chain is shown here with its context. No antigen is known for it. Using genomic DNA as the template, TCR beta VDJ and CDR3 profiling was carried out. Via MiXCR, TCRdb re-called the reads, giving one row per CDR3 protein. The sample includes 150,000 to 200,000 distinct CDR3 sequences, 45% to 55% of them seen just once. Before being chosen for sequencing, patients had shown CD8+CD57+ cell expansion by flow cytometry. Severe acquired aplastic anemia was diagnosed in all patients. Trimming cost V 1 base and J 7 bases, with 14 bases left between them. Germline assignment: CDR1 DFQATT and CDR2 SNEGSKA (reference sequence). The length of the CDR3 is 14 residues. The record originates from a study of CD8+CD57+ T cells in acquired aplastic anemia. In the study overall: The study obtained an average of about 3.2 ug of DNA from sorted CD4+ and CD8+ cells. Study results and limitations: Between the patient and control groups, CD8+ Simpson's diversity did not differ significantly. Overlapping CD8+ CDR3 repertoires of patients and controls contained roughly 29 shared sequences.

Specimen: sorted CD4+, CD8+, or CD8+CD57+ T cells (not recorded which) from PBMCs. The chain has TRBV20-1 and TRBJ1-5, with D perhaps matching TRBD1 (6 bases). The TCR comes from a human donor with aplastic anemia. CDR3 DNA: TGCAGTGCTAGAGTCGGCCCCCAGGGGCAGCCCCAGCATTTT. It yields the protein CSARVGPQGQPQHF.